A single sample is the source of the 32 T cell receptor beta chains below, sequenced in a study of shared clonotypes between healthy human individuals. Measured with immunoSEQ multiplex PCR; TCRdb has only the in-frame clones, and not every one. The sample includes more than 2,000,000 clones, roughly 93% of them seen just once. The source material was naive CD4+ T cells from PBMCs. Subset defined: CD45RA+ positively selected. The source is a man between 18 and 29 years old in good health. Some clones in this sample may be carry-over from other donors' samples.

This chain uses TRBV6-6 with TRBJ1-2, with D maybe TRBD1 (5 bases). Germline V gene sequence: CDR1 MNHNY, CDR2 SVGAGI (reference sequence). The CDR3 loop spans 15 amino acids. The V end lost 5 bases, the J end lost 6 bases, and 19 bases lay between the germline ends. The DNA for the CDR3 is TGTGCCAGCAGTAGAATTTATGGGACGCAGGATGGCTACACCTTC. Protein: CASSRIYGTQDGYTF.

CDR3 in amino acids: CASSVAQGMNTEAFF. CDR3 DNA: TGTGCCAGCAGCGTAGCTCAGGGGATGAACACTGAAGCTTTCTTT. The J gene is TRBJ1-1, the V gene TRBV9; tentative D call: TRBD1 (6 bases). CDR1 is SGDLS, CDR2 YYNGEE, per germline. CDR3 length: 15 residues. V was shortened by 0 bases and J by 0 bases, with 9 bases between the two germline ends.

The chain has TRBV19 and TRBJ1-5, with 7 bases aligning to TRBD1. The junction had 14 bases not matched to a gene; V was cut back by 6 bases and J by 0 bases. Germline V gene lookup returns CDR1 LNHDA and CDR2 SQIVND (reference sequence). CDR3 size: 18 residues. The CDR3 protein is CASSRPRTGSYSNQPQHF. The CDR3 nucleotides are TGTGCCAGTAGCAGACCCAGGACAGGAAGTTATAGCAATCAGCCCCAGCATTTT.

The rearrangement uses TRBV2 and TRBJ1-5, with D hard to call. In germline, CDR1 is SNHLY, CDR2 FYNNEI. V gave up 4 bases and J gave up 2 bases, with 15 bases separating them. The CDR3 has 16 amino acids. The CDR3 DNA follows: TGTGCCAGCAGTGTGGAGGGAAGAGCCGGCAATCAGCCCCAGCATTTT. Protein: CASSVEGRAGNQPQHF.

This chain links TRBV10-3 with TRBJ1-4, with 10 bases fitting TRBD1. Per the germline V gene, CDR1 is ENHRY and CDR2 is SYGVKD. The V segment lost 2 bases and the J segment 6 bases; nucleotides outside the gene matches: 3. The CDR3 is made up of 15 amino acids. CDR3 loop: CAISERGTGDEKLFF. For the CDR3, the DNA is TGTGCCATCAGTGAGCGGGGGACAGGGGATGAAAAACTGTTTTTT.

CDR3 loop: CASSDSENTEAFF. The CDR3 DNA reads TGTGCCAGCAGTGACTCGGAGAACACTGAAGCTTTCTTT. The V and J genes are TRBV6-4 and TRBJ1-1; D uncertain. V shed 0 bases and J shed 1 base, with 3 bases lying between them. Germline V gives CDR1 MRHNA, CDR2 SNTAGT. CDR3 size: 13 residues.

The CDR3 loop reads CAITPNGAGASYEQYF. For the CDR3, the DNA is TGTGCCATCACTCCGAATGGGGCAGGGGCGTCCTACGAGCAGTACTTC. The V call is TRBV10-3, the J call TRBJ2-7; tentative D call: TRBD1 (6 bases). This CDR3 has 16 residues. Per the germline V gene, CDR1 is ENHRY and CDR2 is SYGVKD. The V and J ends lost 7 bases and 1 base respectively, with 20 bases between them.

This chain connects TRBV7-8 to TRBJ1-4; D possibly corresponds to TRBD1 (6 bases). The V and J ends lost 3 bases and 3 bases respectively, with 11 bases between them. CDR3 length: 15 amino acids. Germline V gene data show CDR1 as SGHVS and CDR2 as FQNEAQ. CDR3 region: CASSFRGGSNEKLFF. The CDR3 DNA reads TGTGCCAGCAGCTTTAGAGGGGGGTCTAATGAAAAACTGTTTTTT.

J is TRBJ2-7 and V is TRBV5-6; D is uncertain. Trimming cost V 4 bases and J 0 bases, with 11 bases left between them. Germline-derived CDR1 and CDR2 are SGHDT and YYEEEE. The CDR3 contains 14 residues. The CDR3 sequence is CASSDRTVSYEQYF. The CDR3 nucleotides read TGTGCCAGCAGCGATCGGACCGTCTCCTACGAGCAGTACTTC.

Comments on this clone: Other DNA sequences in the same sample also yield this CDR3. The chain links TRBV19 to TRBJ2-3; D not resolved. Trimming took off 5 bases at V and 4 bases at J, with 4 bases between the two ends. This CDR3 has 11 residues. Looked up from germline, CDR1 is LNHDA and CDR2 is SQIVND (reference sequence). CDR3 coding DNA: TGTGCCAGTAGTGTAGCAGATACGCAGTATTTT. Translated: CASSVADTQYF. Full variable domain (outside the CDR3, taken from reference TRBV19 and TRBJ2-3): DGGITQSPKYLFRKEGQNVTLSCEQNLNHDAMYWYRQDPGQGLRLIYYSQIVNDFQKGDIAEGYSVSREKKESFPLTVTSAQKNPTAFYLCASSVADTQYFGPGTRLTVL.

This sequence joins TRBV5-4 and TRBJ1-2; D uncertain. The V and J ends lost 0 bases and 8 bases respectively, with 14 bases between them. Germline V gene data show CDR1 as SGHNT and CDR2 as YYREEE (reference sequence). The length of the CDR3 is 14 residues. The CDR3 protein is CASSLDTLSGGYTF. CDR3 in DNA: TGTGCCAGCAGCTTGGACACCCTAAGCGGCGGCTACACCTTC.

This clone is a singleton in its sample. V is TRBV6-1 and J is TRBJ1-2; D is undetermined. The germline CDR1 and CDR2 sequences are MNHNS and SASEGT. The V end lost 3 bases, the J end lost 4 bases, and 12 bases lay between the germline ends. The CDR3 covers 14 residues. In nucleotides, the CDR3 is TGTGCCAGCAGTGAGAGGAGGGCTCTCTATGGCTACACCTTC. Translating gives CASSERRALYGYTF.

This chain links TRBV15 with TRBJ2-5; no firm D call. The germline V gene encodes CDR1 LNHNV and CDR2 YYDKDF (reference sequence). V lost 1 base and J lost 2, with 8 bases in between. This CDR3 is 14 amino acids long. The CDR3 sequence: CATSRGSLQETQYF. DNA of the CDR3: TGTGCCACCAGCAGAGGATCTCTTCAAGAGACCCAGTACTTC.

This clone was seen only once. This rearrangement joins TRBV28 to TRBJ1-5; perhaps TRBD1 as D (6 bases). The CDR3 length is 16 residues. Deletions cut 4 bases from V and 3 bases from J, with 16 bases between. Germline values: CDR1 MDHEN, CDR2 SYDVKM. CDR3 nucleotide sequence: TGTGCCAGCAGTTCCGGAGCGCAGGGGTACAATCAGCCCCAGCATTTT. This gives the protein CASSSGAQGYNQPQHF.

This rearrangement joins TRBV5-6 to TRBJ1-3; no clear D. This CDR3 has 15 amino acids. Looked up from germline, CDR1 is SGHDT and CDR2 is YYEEEE. Trimming took 1 base from V and 2 from J, leaving 10 bases between them. The CDR3, as DNA: TGTGCCAGCAGCTTGAATGTCCGGGCTGGAAACACCATATATTTT. Translation: CASSLNVRAGNTIYF.

The chain combines TRBV19 with TRBJ2-1; D is unclear. Trimming shortened V by 3 bases and J by 0 bases, and 12 bases separated the two germline ends. Germline CDR1 is LNHDA and CDR2 is SQIVND (reference sequence). CDR3 length: 16 amino acids. The CDR3 loop is CASSISGPSSYNEQFF. CDR3 coding DNA: TGTGCCAGTAGTATTAGTGGGCCCAGCTCCTACAATGAGCAGTTCTTC. Looking up the rest from reference TRBV19 and TRBJ2-1 gives the full variable domain: DGGITQSPKYLFRKEGQNVTLSCEQNLNHDAMYWYRQDPGQGLRLIYYSQIVNDFQKGDIAEGYSVSREKKESFPLTVTSAQKNPTAFYLCASSISGPSSYNEQFFGPGTRLTVL.

The gene calls are TRBV18 and TRBJ2-2; weak D call: TRBD2 (6 bases). The length of the CDR3 is 15 residues. In germline, CDR1 is KGHSH, CDR2 LQKENI. V gave up 6 bases and J gave up 3 bases, with 14 bases separating them. The CDR3 coding sequence is TGTGCCAGCTCGCTTACTAGCATCCACACCGGGGAGCTGTTTTTT. Protein: CASSLTSIHTGELFF.

V gene TRBV5-8 combines with J gene TRBJ2-1, with 7 bases lining up with TRBD2. CDR3 length: 18 residues. Germline V lookup: CDR1 SGHTS, CDR2 YDEGEE. Trimming took 4 bases from V and 6 from J; bases not matched to a gene: 19. The CDR3 coding sequence is TGTGCCAGCAGCGCGGGAGTGCGGTGGACGGTCTATGGCAATGAGCAGTTCTTC. Protein sequence: CASSAGVRWTVYGNEQFF.

The rearrangement links TRBV29-1 to TRBJ2-6; D not resolved. Germline V gene sequence: CDR1 SQVTM, CDR2 ANQGSEA. V was shortened by 4 bases and J by 0 bases, with 10 bases between the two germline ends. This CDR3 is built from 15 residues. In DNA, the CDR3 is TGCAGCGTTGTTTGGCGGTACTCTGGGGCCAACGTCCTGACTTTC. Its protein product is CSVVWRYSGANVLTF.

This chain connects TRBV4-1 to TRBJ2-2, with D maybe TRBD1 (6 bases). Germline lookup yields CDR1 MGHRA and CDR2 YSYEKL. This CDR3 region has 15 residues. Trimming removed 5 bases from V and 7 bases from J, with 17 bases in between. In nucleotides, the CDR3 is TGCGCCAGCAGCGGTTATCAGGGGAAGATCGGGGAGCTGTTTTTT. Amino acids: CASSGYQGKIGELFF.

CDR3 sequence reads: CAIGMGGGYEEQYF. CDR3 nucleotide sequence: TGCGCCATTGGAATGGGAGGGGGATACGAGGAGCAGTACTTC. The chain links TRBV10-2 to TRBJ2-7, with D possibly being TRBD2 (7 bases). Trimming shortened V by 10 bases and J by 7 bases, and 23 bases separated the two germline ends. There are 14 residues in the CDR3. Germline V gives CDR1 WSHSY, CDR2 SAAADI.

The chain recombines TRBV5-1 with TRBJ2-5, with D unclear. The CDR3 covers 14 residues. Germline V gene lookup returns CDR1 SGHRS and CDR2 YFSETQ. Trimming took off 1 base at V and 2 bases at J, with 9 bases between the two ends. Here the CDR3 DNA reads TGCGCCAGCAGCTTGTGGTCGACGCAAGAGACCCAGTACTTC. The encoded protein is CASSLWSTQETQYF.

The chain carries TRBV27 and TRBJ1-4; possibly TRBD1 for D (5 bases). CDR3 length equals 16 residues. The V end lost 5 bases, the J end lost 7 bases, and 20 bases lay between the germline ends. Per the germline V gene, CDR1 is MNHEY and CDR2 is SMNVEV (reference sequence). The CDR3 region is CASSPSGPRVGEKLFF. In DNA, the CDR3 is TGTGCCAGCAGTCCCTCGGGACCCAGGGTGGGTGAAAAACTGTTTTTT.

V is TRBV4-2 and J is TRBJ2-1; the D gene is possibly TRBD2 (5 bases). The germline V gene has CDR1 LGHNA and CDR2 YNFKEQ. With 1 base removed from V and 0 bases from J, the gap between germline ends came to 13 bases. This CDR3 has 17 residues. The CDR3 DNA follows: TGTGCCAGCAGCCAAGTCGGGCGGAGGAGCTCCTACAATGAGCAGTTCTTC. This sequence encodes CASSQVGRRSSYNEQFF.

The CDR3 nucleotides read TGTGCCAGCAGCTACAACTCCGGGGGACAAGAGACCCAGTACTTC. Residues: CASSYNSGGQETQYF. The V gene is TRBV7-7, the J gene TRBJ2-5; D might be TRBD2 (6 bases). Per germline, CDR1 SSHAT and CDR2 FNYEAQ (reference sequence). Trimming took off 4 bases at V and 2 bases at J, with 14 bases between the two ends. CDR3 length: 15 amino acids.

CDR3 region: CASSLMGLRNEQFF. The CDR3 nucleotides read TGTGCCAGCAGCTTAATGGGGTTGCGCAATGAGCAGTTCTTC. The chain joins TRBV7-3 to TRBJ2-1; no reliable D call. Trimming shortened V by 1 base and J by 6 bases, and 10 bases separated the two germline ends. In germline, CDR1 is SGHTA, CDR2 FQGTGA. The CDR3 loop spans 14 amino acids.

This sequence joins TRBV5-1 and TRBJ2-1, with D tentatively TRBD1 (6 bases). Germline CDR1 SGHRS, CDR2 YFSETQ. Deletions cut 4 bases from V and 7 bases from J, with 15 bases between. The CDR3 has 14 amino acids. DNA of the CDR3: TGCGCCAGCAGCCCCGACCGACAGGCGAATGAGCAGTTCTTC. As protein: CASSPDRQANEQFF. The entire variable domain, with the rest obtained from reference TRBV5-1 and TRBJ2-1, is as follows: KAGVTQTPRYLIKTRGQQVTLSCSPISGHRSVSWYQQTPGQGLQFLFEYFSETQRNKGNFPGRFSGRQFSNSRSEMNVSTLELGDSALYLCASSPDRQANEQFFGPGTRLTVL.

About this clone itself: Other DNA sequences in the sample encode the same CDR3. The chain carries TRBV5-5 and TRBJ1-2; D perhaps matches TRBD1 (5 bases). This CDR3 is 13 amino acids long. V lost 4 bases and J lost 2, with 9 bases in between. CDR1 SGHKS and CDR2 YYEKEE come from the germline V gene (reference sequence). Written as DNA, the CDR3 is TGTGCCAGCAGCCCCGACAGAAACTATGGCTACACCTTC. Its protein product is CASSPDRNYGYTF.

Of note for this clone: This specimen includes other DNA sequences encoding the same CDR3. The V call is TRBV5-1, the J call TRBJ1-1, with D perhaps matching TRBD1 (6 bases). The CDR3 spans 14 residues. The germline V and J ends were trimmed by 3 bases and 2 bases, with 11 bases remaining between them. Germline V gene sequence: CDR1 SGHRS, CDR2 YFSETQ. Written as DNA, the CDR3 is TGCGCCAGCAGCTCGACAGGTTCCAACACTGAAGCTTTCTTT. Translated, it gives CASSSTGSNTEAFF.

The chain carries TRBV19 and TRBJ1-2; D might be TRBD1 (6 bases). Trimming removed 6 bases from V and 4 bases from J, with 18 bases in between. Germline CDR1 reads LNHDA; CDR2 reads SQIVND (reference sequence). This CDR3 spans 15 amino acids. CDR3 DNA sequence: TGTGCCAGTAGGGCCACCTACGGACAGAGCTATGGCTACACCTTC. This codes for CASRATYGQSYGYTF.

Only one count was recorded for this clone. The chain recombines TRBV25-1 with TRBJ2-1, with TRBD1 matching 8 bases. CDR1 MGHDK and CDR2 SYGVNS come from the germline V gene. CDR3 size: 15 residues. V trimming: 6 bases; J trimming: 5 bases; junction bases outside the gene matches: 9. CDR3 in DNA: TGTGCCAGCAGCACGGGGACAGGATTCGACAATGAGCAGTTCTTC. Amino acid sequence: CASSTGTGFDNEQFF.

This clone is a singleton in its sample. The J gene is TRBJ1-1, the V gene TRBV7-2, with unresolved D. Trimming took off 1 base at V and 0 bases at J, with 6 bases between the two ends. This CDR3 region has 14 residues. Germline CDR1 and CDR2: SGHTA and FQGNSA. The CDR3 bases are TGTGCCAGCAGCTTAGTCCCCTTGAACACTGAAGCTTTCTTT. Translated: CASSLVPLNTEAFF.